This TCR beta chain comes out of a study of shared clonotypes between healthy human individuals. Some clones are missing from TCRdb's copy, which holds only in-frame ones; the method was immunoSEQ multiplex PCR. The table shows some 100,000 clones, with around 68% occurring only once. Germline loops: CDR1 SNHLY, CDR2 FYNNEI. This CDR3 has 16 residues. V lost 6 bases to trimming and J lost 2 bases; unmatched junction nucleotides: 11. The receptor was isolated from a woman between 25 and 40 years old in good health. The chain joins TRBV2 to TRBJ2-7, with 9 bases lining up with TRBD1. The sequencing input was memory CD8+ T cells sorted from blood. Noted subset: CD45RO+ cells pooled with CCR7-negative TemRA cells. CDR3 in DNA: TGTGCCAGCAGGAGGGAGAGGACAGGGGTAACCTACGAGCAGTACTTC. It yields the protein CASRRERTGVTYEQYF.